The 2 T cell receptor beta chains below all came from one sample that was sequenced in a study of T cell responses to AZD1222 COVID-19 vaccine. Here immunoSEQ multiplex PCR was the method, and the copy in TCRdb shows in-frame clones only, minus some. Of fewer than 140,000 clones listed, 90% were seen once; the top ten hold roughly 8%. This sample comprised peripheral blood, obtained 28 days after the second AZD1222 dose. Receptors originate from an adult who received the AZD1222 COVID-19 vaccine.

The chain is built from TRBV9 and TRBJ2-2, with 9 positions matching TRBD2. Germline trimming cut 0 bases from V and 5 bases from J; bases unmatched to any gene: 2. The CDR3 is 15 residues long. Germline V gene sequence: CDR1 SGDLS, CDR2 YYNGEE. CDR3 in amino acids: CASSVVSGGTGELFF. DNA for the CDR3: TGTGCCAGCAGCGTAGTGAGCGGGGGGACCGGGGAGCTGTTTTTT. Combining the CDR3 with reference TRBV9 and TRBJ2-2 gives the whole variable domain DSGVTQTPKHLITATGQRVTLRCSPRSGDLSVYWYQQSLDQGLQFLIQYYNGEERAKGNILERFSAQQFPDLHSELNLSSLELGDSALYFCASSVVSGGTGELFFGEGSRLTVL.

The chain couples TRBV19 to TRBJ2-7, with 8 positions matching TRBD1. J lost 2 bases, V lost 9 bases, and 6 bases had no gene match. The CDR3 runs 13 residues. CDR1 and CDR2 from the germline V gene are LNHDA and SQIVND (reference sequence). The DNA for the CDR3 is TGTGCCAGCCAGGGGGCGCCTACCTACGAGCAGTACTTC. Protein product: CASQGAPTYEQYF.